A selection of T cell receptor beta chains follows, all from one sample in a study of cytomegalovirus exposure and HLA in healthy donors. The repertoire was sequenced with immunoSEQ multiplex PCR; TCRdb's copy has only in-frame clones and lacks some. This repertoire shows about 130,000 clones, around 70% found once; its top ten account for over 5%. The specimen sequenced was PBMCs. Every receptor here comes from a man aged 40-49 years in good health and CMV-seropositive. CDR3s include the opening cysteine and the closing phenylalanine or tryptophan. The D gene is left open where the match is weak. The size of a clone is reported for some rows only, either as once, few or many, or as a class for expanded clones.

D gene: .
V gene: TRBV30
clone size: .
J gene: TRBJ1-5
CDR3 protein: CAWSSKDQGSSNQPQHF
CDR3 DNA: TGTGCCTGGAGTTCCAAAGACCAGGGGTCCAGCAATCAGCCCCAGCATTTT

D gene: TRBD1
V gene: TRBV18
clone size: .
J gene: TRBJ1-2
CDR3 protein: CASSPTDRVYGYTF
CDR3 DNA: TGTGCCAGCTCACCGACGGACAGGGTCTATGGCTACACCTTC

D gene: .
V gene: TRBV9
clone size: .
J gene: TRBJ1-3
CDR3 protein: CASTRANSGGTIYF
CDR3 DNA: TGTGCCAGCACGCGGGCCAACTCCGGGGGTACCATATATTTT

D gene: .
V gene: TRBV10-3
clone size: once
J gene: TRBJ2-5
CDR3 protein: CAISESYSGKVTQYF
CDR3 DNA: TGTGCCATCAGTGAGTCGTATTCAGGGAAGGTAACCCAGTACTTC

D gene: .
V gene: TRBV18
clone size: .
J gene: TRBJ1-3
CDR3 protein: CASSDRNRDSGNTIYF
CDR3 DNA: TGTGCCAGCTCAGACCGGAACAGGGACTCTGGAAACACCATATATTTT

D gene: .
V gene: TRBV11-2
clone size: .
J gene: TRBJ1-1
CDR3 protein: CASSSLRRNPGTEAFF
CDR3 DNA: TGTGCCAGCAGCTCCCTGAGGCGGAATCCTGGCACTGAAGCTTTCTTT

D gene: TRBD2
V gene: TRBV19
clone size: .
J gene: TRBJ2-7
CDR3 protein: CASSPTLAASYEQYF
CDR3 DNA: TGTGCCAGTAGCCCAACACTAGCGGCCTCCTACGAGCAGTACTTC

D gene: TRBD1
V gene: TRBV30
clone size: few
J gene: TRBJ2-7
CDR3 protein: CAWRDRGLREQYF
CDR3 DNA: TGTGCCTGGAGGGACAGGGGCCTTCGGGAGCAGTACTTC

D gene: TRBD2
V gene: TRBV12-5
clone size: .
J gene: TRBJ2-1
CDR3 protein: CASGLATTSGTYNEQFF
CDR3 DNA: TGTGCTAGTGGTTTGGCGACGACTAGCGGGACCTACAATGAGCAGTTCTTC

D gene: .
V gene: TRBV19
clone size: .
J gene: TRBJ2-2
CDR3 protein: CASSHQGYTGELFF
CDR3 DNA: TGTGCCAGTAGTCATCAGGGATACACCGGGGAGCTGTTTTTT

D gene: TRBD1
V gene: TRBV7-9
clone size: .
J gene: TRBJ2-7
CDR3 protein: CASSRATGEKQYF
CDR3 DNA: TGTGCCAGCAGCCGAGCGACAGGGGAGAAGCAGTACTTC

D gene: TRBD2
V gene: TRBV5-4
clone size: few
J gene: TRBJ2-3
CDR3 protein: CASSLGTNTDTQYF
CDR3 DNA: TGTGCCAGCAGCTTAGGGACTAACACAGATACGCAGTATTTT

D gene: .
V gene: TRBV28
clone size: once
J gene: TRBJ1-5
CDR3 protein: CASTPIGGPSNQPQHF
CDR3 DNA: TGTGCCAGCACCCCCATCGGGGGTCCTAGCAATCAGCCCCAGCATTTT

D gene: TRBD2
V gene: TRBV27
clone size: .
J gene: TRBJ2-3
CDR3 protein: CASSLAGGHHTQYF
CDR3 DNA: TGTGCCAGCAGTTTAGCGGGAGGACATCATACGCAGTATTTT

D gene: .
V gene: TRBV5-6
clone size: .
J gene: TRBJ1-1
CDR3 protein: CASRLLRRGSSPEAFF
CDR3 DNA: TGTGCCAGCAGACTGTTGCGGAGGGGCTCGTCTCCTGAAGCTTTCTTT

D gene: .
V gene: TRBV9
clone size: .
J gene: TRBJ2-5
CDR3 protein: CASSVGSGTRETQYF
CDR3 DNA: TGTGCCAGCAGCGTAGGCTCCGGGACACGGGAGACCCAGTACTTC

D gene: TRBD1
V gene: TRBV4-1
clone size: .
J gene: TRBJ1-3
CDR3 protein: CASSQDGVTGARGNTIYF
CDR3 DNA: TGCGCCAGCAGCCAAGACGGCGTGACAGGGGCCAGAGGAAACACCATATATTTT

D gene: TRBD1
V gene: TRBV6-5
clone size: .
J gene: TRBJ1-2
CDR3 protein: CASSYDRGRVQGYTF
CDR3 DNA: TGTGCCAGCAGTTACGACAGGGGGCGTGTTCAGGGCTACACCTTC

D gene: .
V gene: TRBV4-1
clone size: few
J gene: TRBJ1-4
CDR3 protein: CASSQVTGVRKLFF
CDR3 DNA: TGCGCCAGCAGCCAAGTGACGGGGGTGAGAAAACTGTTTTTT

D gene: .
V gene: TRBV5-1
clone size: .
J gene: TRBJ2-5
CDR3 protein: CASSPSGVGQETQYF
CDR3 DNA: TGCGCCAGCAGCCCCTCGGGAGTGGGCCAAGAGACCCAGTACTTC

D gene: .
V gene: TRBV5-6
clone size: .
J gene: TRBJ2-2
CDR3 protein: CASSLGRQAGELFF
CDR3 DNA: TGTGCCAGCAGCTTGGGGCGACAGGCCGGGGAGCTGTTTTTT

D gene: .
V gene: TRBV25-1
clone size: once
J gene: TRBJ2-1
CDR3 protein: CASSAVIGEQFF
CDR3 DNA: TGTGCCAGCAGTGCCGTTATCGGTGAGCAGTTCTTC

D gene: TRBD2
V gene: TRBV7-2
clone size: once
J gene: TRBJ2-7
CDR3 protein: CASSLKLAGEQYF
CDR3 DNA: TGTGCCAGCAGCTTAAAACTAGCGGGTGAGCAGTACTTC

D gene: .
V gene: TRBV27
clone size: .
J gene: TRBJ1-1
CDR3 protein: CASVAGINTEAFF
CDR3 DNA: TGTGCCAGCGTTGCAGGGATCAACACTGAAGCTTTCTTT

D gene: TRBD1
V gene: TRBV9
clone size: few
J gene: TRBJ1-3
CDR3 protein: CASSPGVGQGAGNTIYF
CDR3 DNA: TGTGCCAGCAGCCCCGGGGTGGGACAGGGGGCTGGAAACACCATATATTTT